The source of this T cell receptor beta chain is a study of glioma-infiltrating T cells. Study observations and caveats: Non-neoplastic patients had below-expected tissue-blood divergence, while all gliomas exceeded expectation.

Amplification of TCR alpha and beta CDR3 regions from RNA used iRepertoire nested multiplex PCR. Via MiXCR, TCRdb re-called the multiplex PCR reads, giving one row per CDR3 protein. Counted here are 20,000 to 25,000 distinct CDR3 sequences, around 25% occurring once; the ten biggest clones make up around 12%. This clonotype was recorded many times. Antigen: not known. Trimming left V 3 bases short and J 4 bases short, with 13 bases between. This CDR3 has 15 amino acids. Germline assignment: CDR1 MRHNA and CDR2 SNTAGT. The chain links TRBV6-4 to TRBJ2-1; no clear D gene. The source is a human donor with low-grade glioma or glioblastoma, undergoing nonglioma brain surgery, or in good health (not recorded which). What was sequenced was glioma tissue, nonneoplastic brain tissue, or PBMCs (not recorded which). The CDR3 region is CASSDRPSGYNEQFF. The CDR3 DNA reads as TGTGCCAGCAGTGATAGGCCAAGTGGATACAATGAGCAGTTCTTC.